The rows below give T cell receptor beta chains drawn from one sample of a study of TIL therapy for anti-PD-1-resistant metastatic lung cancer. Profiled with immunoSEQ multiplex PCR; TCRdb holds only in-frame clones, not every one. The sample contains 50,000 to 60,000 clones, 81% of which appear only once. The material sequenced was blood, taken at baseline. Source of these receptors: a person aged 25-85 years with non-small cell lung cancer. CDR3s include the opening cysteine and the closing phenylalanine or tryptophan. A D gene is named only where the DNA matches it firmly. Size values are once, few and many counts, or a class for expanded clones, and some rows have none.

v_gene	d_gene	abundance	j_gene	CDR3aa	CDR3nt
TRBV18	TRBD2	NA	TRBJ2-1	CASSQTSGGLSSYNEQFF	TGTGCCAGCTCACAAACTAGCGGGGGGCTCAGCTCCTACAATGAGCAGTTCTTC
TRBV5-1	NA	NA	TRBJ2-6	CASSLAGTGANVLTF	TGCGCCAGCAGCTTGGCGGGGACTGGGGCCAACGTCCTGACTTTC
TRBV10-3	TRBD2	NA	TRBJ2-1	CAISVSSGHSYNEQFF	TGTGCCATCAGTGTTTCTAGCGGTCACTCCTACAATGAGCAGTTCTTC
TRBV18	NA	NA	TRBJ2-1	CASSPPNDNEQFF	TGTGCCAGCTCACCACCGAACGACAATGAGCAGTTCTTC
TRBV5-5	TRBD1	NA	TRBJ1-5	CASSTRQGARQPQHF	TGTGCCAGCAGCACACGACAGGGGGCCCGCCAGCCCCAGCATTTT
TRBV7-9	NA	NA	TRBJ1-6	CASSLAWSAKDNSPLHF	TGTGCCAGCAGCTTAGCGTGGTCAGCTAAGGATAATTCACCCCTCCACTTT
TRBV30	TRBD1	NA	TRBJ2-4	CAWTWTGGHRLAKNIQYF	TGTGCCTGGACTTGGACAGGGGGACATCGGTTGGCCAAAAACATTCAGTACTTC
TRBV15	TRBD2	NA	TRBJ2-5	CATSRDKTSKETQYF	TGTGCCACCAGCAGAGATAAGACTAGCAAAGAGACCCAGTACTTC
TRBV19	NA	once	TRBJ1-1	CASSIDSGVGTEAFF	TGTGCCAGTAGTATAGATTCAGGGGTTGGAACTGAAGCTTTCTTT
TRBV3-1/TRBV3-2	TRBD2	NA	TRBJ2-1	CASSQDSLAGTPVNEQFF	TGTGCCAGCAGCCAAGATTCACTAGCGGGCACCCCGGTCAATGAGCAGTTCTTC
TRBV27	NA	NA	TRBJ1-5	CASRPGVSNQPQHF	TGTGCCAGCCGCCCAGGGGTCAGCAATCAGCCCCAGCATTTT
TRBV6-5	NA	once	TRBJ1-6	CASSYWLGRENSPLHF	TGTGCCAGCAGTTACTGGCTGGGGAGGGAGAATTCACCCCTCCACTTT
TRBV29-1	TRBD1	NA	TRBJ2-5	CSAHRGRGQETQYF	TGCAGCGCCCACAGGGGCAGGGGCCAAGAGACCCAGTACTTC
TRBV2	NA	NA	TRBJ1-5	CASRLRLNQPQHF	TGTGCCAGTAGATTACGGCTAAATCAGCCCCAGCATTTT
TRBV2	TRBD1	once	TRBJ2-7	CASSEVNRGWEQYF	TGTGCCAGCAGTGAGGTTAACAGGGGTTGGGAGCAGTACTTC
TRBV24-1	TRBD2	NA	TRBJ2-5	CATSVGGVEQETQYF	TGTGCCACCAGTGTTGGGGGGGTAGAACAAGAGACCCAGTACTTC
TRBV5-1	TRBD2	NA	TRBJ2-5	CASSSFGSGGLETQYF	TGCGCCAGCAGCTCTTTCGGTAGCGGGGGCTTAGAGACCCAGTACTTC
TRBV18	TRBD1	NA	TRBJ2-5	CASSQTGGQETQYF	TGTGCCAGCTCACAAACAGGGGGCCAAGAGACCCAGTACTTC
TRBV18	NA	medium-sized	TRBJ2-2	CASSGRDLGSTTAGELFF	TGTGCCAGCTCAGGAAGAGATTTAGGGTCTACGACGGCCGGGGAGCTGTTTTTT
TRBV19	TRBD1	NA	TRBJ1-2	CASSIADRGHGYTF	TGTGCCAGTAGTATAGCGGACAGGGGTCATGGCTACACCTTC
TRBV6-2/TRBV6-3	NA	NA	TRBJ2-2	CASSYSSVRNTGELFF	TGTGCCAGCAGTTACTCATCCGTGAGGAACACCGGGGAGCTGTTTTTT
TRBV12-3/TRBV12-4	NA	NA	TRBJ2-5	CASSLRGRETQYF	TGTGCCAGCAGTTTACGGGGGCGGGAGACCCAGTACTTC
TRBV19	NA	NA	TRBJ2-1	CASSIDGRVNNEQFF	TGTGCCAGTAGTATAGATGGTCGGGTCAACAATGAGCAGTTCTTC
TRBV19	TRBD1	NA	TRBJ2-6	CASKLGTGAEGANVLTF	TGTGCCAGTAAACTAGGAACAGGGGCGGAAGGGGCCAACGTCCTGACTTTC
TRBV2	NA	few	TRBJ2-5	CASKAEETQYF	TGTGCCAGCAAGGCAGAAGAGACCCAGTACTTC
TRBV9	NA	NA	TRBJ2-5	CASSARTSRETQYF	TGTGCCAGCAGCGCCCGGACATCGCGAGAGACCCAGTACTTC
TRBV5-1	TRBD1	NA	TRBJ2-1	CASSGGQGYEQFF	TGCGCCAGCAGCGGGGGACAGGGATATGAGCAGTTCTTC
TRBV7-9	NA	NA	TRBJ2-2	CASSSTANTGELFF	TGTGCCAGCAGCTCGACAGCGAACACCGGGGAGCTGTTTTTT
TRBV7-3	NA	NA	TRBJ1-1	CASSLQRNTEAFF	TGTGCCAGCAGCTTACAGAGGAACACTGAAGCTTTCTTT
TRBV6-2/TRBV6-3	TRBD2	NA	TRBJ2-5	CASSSSQTSFGTQYF	TGTGCCAGCAGTTCAAGTCAGACTAGCTTCGGGACCCAGTACTTC
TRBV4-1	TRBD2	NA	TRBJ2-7	CASSQVSRDYSYEQYF	TGCGCCAGCAGCCAAGTATCACGGGACTATTCCTACGAGCAGTACTTC
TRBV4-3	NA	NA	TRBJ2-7	CASSQVTASFYEQYF	TGCGCCAGCAGCCAGGTGACAGCGTCCTTCTACGAGCAGTACTTC
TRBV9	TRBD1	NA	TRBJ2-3	CASSTWDRVPDTQYF	TGTGCCAGCAGCACGTGGGACAGGGTACCAGATACGCAGTATTTT
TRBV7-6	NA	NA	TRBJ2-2	CASSQGLLTGELFF	TGTGCCAGCAGCCAGGGACTCCTAACCGGGGAGCTGTTTTTT
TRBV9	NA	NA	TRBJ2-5	CASSPARAGETQYF	TGTGCCAGCAGCCCCGCCCGGGCGGGGGAGACCCAGTACTTC
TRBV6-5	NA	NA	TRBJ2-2	CASSLGLAGELFF	TGTGCCAGCAGTTTGGGGTTGGCCGGGGAGCTGTTTTTT
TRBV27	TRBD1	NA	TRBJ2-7	CASTSGTGRSYHEQYF	TGTGCCAGCACATCCGGGACAGGGAGAAGCTATCACGAGCAGTACTTC
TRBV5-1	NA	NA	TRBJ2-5	CASSLAGTQETQYF	TGCGCCAGCAGCTTGGCCGGAACGCAAGAGACCCAGTACTTC
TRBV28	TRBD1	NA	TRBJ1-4	CASRPPTGATNEKLFF	TGTGCCAGCAGACCGCCGACAGGGGCCACTAATGAAAAACTGTTTTTT
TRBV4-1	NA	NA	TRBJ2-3	CASSQTGYSTDTQYF	TGCGCCAGCAGCCAAACAGGGTATTCGACAGATACGCAGTATTTT
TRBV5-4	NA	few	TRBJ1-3	CASSFGTSASGNTIYF	TGTGCCAGCAGCTTCGGTACGTCCGCCTCTGGAAACACCATATATTTT
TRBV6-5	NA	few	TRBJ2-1	CASSYLASSYNEQFF	TGTGCCAGCAGTTACTTGGCTAGCTCCTACAATGAGCAGTTCTTC
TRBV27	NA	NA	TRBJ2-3	CASSLQRVGTDTQYF	TGTGCCAGCAGTTTACAGAGGGTTGGCACAGATACGCAGTATTTT